These T cell receptor beta chains were read from a single sample in a study of molecular identifiers for immune sequencing clone quantification. TCRdb passed the PCR reads through MiXCR, listing each CDR3 protein once. This table holds approximately 500,000 distinct CDR3 sequences, about a fifth found once. Sequencing was carried out using naive CD8+ T cells from blood, with Jurkat cell RNA spiked in. The source of these receptors is a human donor in good health. Some libraries in this study had Jurkat cell RNA spiked in. Both conserved end residues are part of each CDR3. A D gene is named only where the DNA matches it firmly. Not all rows give a size; the values are once, few, many and, for expanded clones, a class.

j_gene: TRBJ1-1; v_gene: TRBV13; d_gene: TRBD1; abundance: few; CDR3aa: CASSSGQGWTEAFF; CDR3nt: TGTGCCAGCAGCTCCGGACAGGGGTGGACTGAAGCTTTCTTT
j_gene: TRBJ1-1; v_gene: TRBV5-1; d_gene: NA; abundance: many; CDR3aa: CASSYGADEAFF; CDR3nt: TGCGCCAGCAGCTATGGGGCGGATGAAGCTTTCTTT
j_gene: TRBJ2-7; v_gene: TRBV27; d_gene: NA; abundance: NA; CDR3aa: CASSFGTGSYERYF; CDR3nt: NA
j_gene: TRBJ1-1; v_gene: TRBV5-4; d_gene: NA; abundance: many; CDR3aa: CASTSASRTEAFF; CDR3nt: TGTGCCAGCACCTCTGCCAGCCGGACTGAAGCTTTCTTT
j_gene: TRBJ2-5; v_gene: TRBV4-3; d_gene: NA; abundance: few; CDR3aa: CASSQDQEEETQYF; CDR3nt: TGCGCCAGCAGCCAAGATCAGGAGGAAGAGACCCAGTACTTC
j_gene: TRBJ1-2; v_gene: TRBV11-2; d_gene: NA; abundance: many; CDR3aa: CASSSTGYGYTF; CDR3nt: TGTGCCAGCAGCTCGACAGGCTATGGCTACACCTTC
j_gene: TRBJ2-3; v_gene: TRBV28; d_gene: NA; abundance: NA; CDR3aa: CASSLGVAAYTDTQYF; CDR3nt: TGTGCCAGCAGTCTAGGGGTAGCGGCCTACACAGATACGCAGTATTTT
j_gene: TRBJ2-1; v_gene: TRBV4-1; d_gene: TRBD2; abundance: many; CDR3aa: CASSQVAGTNNEQFF; CDR3nt: TGCGCCAGCAGCCAAGTTGCGGGGACTAACAATGAGCAGTTCTTC
j_gene: TRBJ2-1; v_gene: TRBV27; d_gene: NA; abundance: many; CDR3aa: CASSLTSEAPQHNEQFF; CDR3nt: TGTGCCAGCAGTTTAACCTCCGAGGCCCCACAACACAATGAGCAGTTCTTC
j_gene: TRBJ1-1; v_gene: TRBV14; d_gene: NA; abundance: few; CDR3aa: CASSQLGENTEAFF; CDR3nt: TGTGCCAGCAGCCAACTAGGGGAGAACACTGAAGCTTTCTTT
j_gene: TRBJ1-5; v_gene: TRBV19; d_gene: NA; abundance: many; CDR3aa: CASIVGHKSNQPQHF; CDR3nt: TGTGCCAGTATCGTGGGACATAAGAGCAATCAGCCCCAGCATTTT
j_gene: TRBJ2-1; v_gene: TRBV5-1; d_gene: NA; abundance: NA; CDR3aa: CASSLPTSEQFF; CDR3nt: TGCGCCAGCAGCTTGCCGACCTCTGAGCAGTTCTTC
j_gene: TRBJ2-3; v_gene: TRBV24-1; d_gene: TRBD2; abundance: many; CDR3aa: CATSDSQEAGGPTDTQYF; CDR3nt: TGTGCCACCAGTGATTCCCAGGAGGCGGGAGGACCCACAGATACGCAGTATTTT
j_gene: TRBJ1-1; v_gene: TRBV4-2; d_gene: NA; abundance: NA; CDR3aa: CASSQDPGANTVAFF; CDR3nt: TGTGCCAGCAGCCAAGATCCGGGGGCGAACACTGTAGCTTTCTTT
j_gene: TRBJ2-3; v_gene: TRBV4-1; d_gene: NA; abundance: NA; CDR3aa: CASSQEGGAGTDTQYF; CDR3nt: TGCGCCAGCAGCCAAGAGGGCGGGGCCGGCACAGATACGCAGTATTTT
j_gene: TRBJ1-5; v_gene: TRBV7-9; d_gene: NA; abundance: many; CDR3aa: CASSLESEEGQPQHF; CDR3nt: TGTGCCAGCAGCTTAGAGTCAGAAGAGGGACAGCCCCAGCATTTT
j_gene: TRBJ2-5; v_gene: TRBV6-6; d_gene: TRBD2; abundance: few; CDR3aa: CASSYPGTSGETQYF; CDR3nt: TGTGCCAGCAGTTACCCTGGGACTAGTGGTGAGACCCAGTACTTC
j_gene: TRBJ1-5; v_gene: TRBV20-1; d_gene: NA; abundance: few; CDR3aa: CSAKWTGAGWGVSNQPQHF; CDR3nt: TGCAGTGCTAAGTGGACTGGAGCGGGGTGGGGCGTAAGCAATCAGCCCCAGCATTTT
j_gene: TRBJ2-7; v_gene: TRBV7-9; d_gene: NA; abundance: NA; CDR3aa: CASSPMGGNEQYF; CDR3nt: TGTGCCAGCAGCCCGATGGGGGGTAACGAGCAGTACTTC
j_gene: TRBJ2-5; v_gene: TRBV7-9; d_gene: NA; abundance: few; CDR3aa: CASSTTRLMGSQETQYF; CDR3nt: TGTGCCAGCAGTACCACCCGTCTGATGGGCAGCCAAGAGACCCAGTACTTC
j_gene: TRBJ1-2; v_gene: TRBV7-8; d_gene: NA; abundance: many; CDR3aa: CASSLIVSDGYTF; CDR3nt: TGTGCCAGCAGCTTAATAGTTAGTGATGGCTACACCTTC
j_gene: TRBJ2-7; v_gene: TRBV12-3/TRBV12-4; d_gene: TRBD1; abundance: few; CDR3aa: CASSPGQGIKGEQYF; CDR3nt: TGTGCCAGCAGTCCGGGACAGGGGATAAAAGGGGAGCAGTACTTC
j_gene: TRBJ2-3; v_gene: TRBV5-4; d_gene: NA; abundance: many; CDR3aa: CASSTSTGQSTDTQYF; CDR3nt: TGTGCCAGCAGCACTTCGACAGGACAAAGCACAGATACGCAGTATTTT
j_gene: TRBJ2-6; v_gene: TRBV4-1; d_gene: NA; abundance: few; CDR3aa: CASRLEDSGANVLTF; CDR3nt: TGCGCCAGCAGACTCGAGGACTCTGGGGCCAACGTCCTGACTTTC
j_gene: TRBJ2-2; v_gene: TRBV6-1; d_gene: NA; abundance: many; CDR3aa: CASSPTGREVNTGELFF; CDR3nt: TGTGCCAGCAGTCCTACAGGGAGGGAAGTGAACACCGGGGAGCTGTTTTTT
j_gene: TRBJ2-3; v_gene: TRBV19; d_gene: NA; abundance: NA; CDR3aa: CASSIGPFLGSTDTQYF; CDR3nt: TGTGCCAGTAGTATAGGTCCCTTTCTGGGCAGCACAGATACGCAGTATTTT
j_gene: TRBJ2-1; v_gene: TRBV9; d_gene: TRBD2; abundance: few; CDR3aa: CASSVALAGNEQFF; CDR3nt: TGTGCCAGCAGCGTAGCTCTAGCGGGAAATGAGCAGTTCTTC
j_gene: TRBJ1-3; v_gene: TRBV5-6; d_gene: NA; abundance: few; CDR3aa: CASSLGTALLSGNTIYF; CDR3nt: TGTGCCAGCAGCTTGGGGACCGCCTTACTCTCTGGAAACACCATATATTTT
j_gene: TRBJ1-1; v_gene: TRBV27; d_gene: NA; abundance: many; CDR3aa: CASHPGGNTEAFF; CDR3nt: TGTGCCAGCCACCCTGGCGGTAACACTGAAGCTTTCTTT
j_gene: TRBJ2-7; v_gene: TRBV11-2; d_gene: NA; abundance: NA; CDR3aa: CASSIEVGYSLAEQYF; CDR3nt: TGTGCCAGCAGCATAGAGGTGGGCTACAGCTTAGCTGAGCAGTACTTC
j_gene: TRBJ2-7; v_gene: TRBV29-1; d_gene: NA; abundance: many; CDR3aa: CSVEDPAGVAYEQYF; CDR3nt: TGCAGCGTTGAAGATCCGGCAGGGGTGGCATACGAGCAGTACTTC
j_gene: TRBJ1-6; v_gene: TRBV7-9; d_gene: NA; abundance: NA; CDR3aa: CASSPGSSMRNSPLHF; CDR3nt: TGTGCCAGCAGCCCGGGCAGCTCAATGAGAAATTCACCCCTCCACTTT
j_gene: TRBJ1-1; v_gene: TRBV29-1; d_gene: NA; abundance: many; CDR3aa: CSVFGGPHRQGGTEAFF; CDR3nt: TGCAGCGTTTTCGGGGGGCCACACAGACAAGGAGGGACTGAAGCTTTCTTT
j_gene: TRBJ2-5; v_gene: TRBV13; d_gene: TRBD1; abundance: NA; CDR3aa: CASSETGSRQETQYF; CDR3nt: TGTGCCAGCAGCGAGACAGGGTCCCGGCAAGAGACCCAGTACTTC
j_gene: TRBJ2-5; v_gene: TRBV12-3/TRBV12-4; d_gene: NA; abundance: NA; CDR3aa: CASSRAGQETQYF; CDR3nt: TGTGCCAGCAGCCGTGCGGGGCAAGAGACCCAGTACTTC
j_gene: TRBJ2-3; v_gene: TRBV13; d_gene: TRBD2; abundance: NA; CDR3aa: CASSRTSAYPGTQYF; CDR3nt: TGTGCCAGCAGCCGGACTAGCGCCTACCCAGGTACGCAGTATTTT
j_gene: TRBJ2-1; v_gene: TRBV7-2; d_gene: NA; abundance: many; CDR3aa: CASSPPSYNEQFF; CDR3nt: TGTGCCAGCAGCCCCCCCTCCTACAATGAGCAGTTCTTC
j_gene: TRBJ2-5; v_gene: TRBV10-3; d_gene: TRBD1; abundance: few; CDR3aa: CAISEAGQGETQYF; CDR3nt: TGTGCCATCAGTGAGGCCGGACAGGGAGAGACCCAGTACTTC
j_gene: TRBJ2-3; v_gene: TRBV30; d_gene: NA; abundance: NA; CDR3aa: CAWRLTLGGDTQYF; CDR3nt: TGTGCCTGGCGCCTTACACTGGGCGGGGATACGCAGTATTTT
j_gene: TRBJ2-7; v_gene: TRBV29-1; d_gene: NA; abundance: many; CDR3aa: CSVGDRSSYEQYF; CDR3nt: TGCAGCGTGGGGGACCGGTCCTCCTACGAGCAGTACTTC
j_gene: TRBJ2-1; v_gene: TRBV28; d_gene: TRBD2; abundance: NA; CDR3aa: CASDPSGGPSYNEQFF; CDR3nt: TGTGCCAGCGACCCTAGCGGGGGGCCATCCTACAATGAGCAGTTCTTC
j_gene: TRBJ1-5; v_gene: TRBV19; d_gene: TRBD1; abundance: NA; CDR3aa: CASSLTLTGLTQPQHF; CDR3nt: TGTGCCAGTAGTCTCACCTTGACAGGGCTCACGCAGCCCCAGCATTTT